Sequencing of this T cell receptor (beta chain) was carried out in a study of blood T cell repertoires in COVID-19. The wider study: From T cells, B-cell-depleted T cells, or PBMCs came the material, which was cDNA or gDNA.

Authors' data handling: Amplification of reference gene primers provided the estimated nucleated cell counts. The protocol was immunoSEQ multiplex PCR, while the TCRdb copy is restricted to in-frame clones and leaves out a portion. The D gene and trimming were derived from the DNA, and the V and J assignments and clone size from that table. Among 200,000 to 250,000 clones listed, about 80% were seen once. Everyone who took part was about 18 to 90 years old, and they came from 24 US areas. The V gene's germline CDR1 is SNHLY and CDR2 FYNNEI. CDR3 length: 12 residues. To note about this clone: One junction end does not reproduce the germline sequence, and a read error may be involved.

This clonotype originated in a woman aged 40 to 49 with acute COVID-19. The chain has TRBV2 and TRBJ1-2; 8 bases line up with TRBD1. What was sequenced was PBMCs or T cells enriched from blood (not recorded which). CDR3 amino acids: CASNEQGGGYTF. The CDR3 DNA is TGTGCCAGCAATGAACAGGGGGGAGGCTACACCTTC.